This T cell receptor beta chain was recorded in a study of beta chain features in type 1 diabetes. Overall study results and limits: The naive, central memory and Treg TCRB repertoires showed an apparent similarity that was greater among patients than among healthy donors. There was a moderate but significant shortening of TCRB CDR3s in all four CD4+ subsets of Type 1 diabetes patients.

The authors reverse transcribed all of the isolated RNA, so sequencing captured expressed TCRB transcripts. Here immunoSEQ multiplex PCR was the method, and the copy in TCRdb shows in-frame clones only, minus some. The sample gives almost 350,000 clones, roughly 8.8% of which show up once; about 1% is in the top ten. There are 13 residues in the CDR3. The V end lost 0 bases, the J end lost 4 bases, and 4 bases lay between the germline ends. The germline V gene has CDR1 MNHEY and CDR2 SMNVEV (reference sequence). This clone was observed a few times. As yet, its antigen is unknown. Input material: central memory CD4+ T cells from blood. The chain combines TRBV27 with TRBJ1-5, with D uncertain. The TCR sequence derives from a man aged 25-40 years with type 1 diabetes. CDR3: CASSLSENQPQHF. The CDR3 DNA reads TGTGCCAGCAGTTTATCGGAGAATCAGCCCCAGCATTTT.